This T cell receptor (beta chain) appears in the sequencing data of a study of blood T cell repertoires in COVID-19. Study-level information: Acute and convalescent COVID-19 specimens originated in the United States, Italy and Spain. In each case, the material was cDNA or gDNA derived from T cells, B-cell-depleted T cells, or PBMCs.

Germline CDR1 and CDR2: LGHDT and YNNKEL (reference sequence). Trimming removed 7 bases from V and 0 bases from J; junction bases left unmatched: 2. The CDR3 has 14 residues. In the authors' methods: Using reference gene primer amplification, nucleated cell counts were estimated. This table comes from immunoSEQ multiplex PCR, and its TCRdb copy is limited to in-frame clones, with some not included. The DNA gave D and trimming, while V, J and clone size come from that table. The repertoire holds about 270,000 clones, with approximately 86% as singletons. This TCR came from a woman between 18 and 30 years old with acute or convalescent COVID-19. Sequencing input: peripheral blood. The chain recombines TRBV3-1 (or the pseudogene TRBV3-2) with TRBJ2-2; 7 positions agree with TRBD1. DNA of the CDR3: TGTGCCAGCACGGACAGGACGAACACCGGGGAGCTGTTTTTT. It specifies CASTDRTNTGELFF.